This T cell receptor (beta chain) stems from a study of identifying expanded T cells in peripheral blood. Study results and caveats: Approximately 1.1 clones differed between technical replicates, versus about 15 and 19 over time. Across healthy donors, higher total template counts meant significantly greater approximately two-week count variance.

The CDR3 has 16 amino acids. Unmatched junction bases numbered 8, after V lost 4 bases and J lost 3 bases. The germline V gene encodes CDR1 SGHDT and CDR2 YYEEEE. Of note for this clone: Its target is not known.

During the collection period, no donor immune events like infections were recorded. The data were produced by immunoSEQ multiplex PCR, yet TCRdb's version contains in-frame clones alone and is incomplete. The sample holds roughly 81,000 clones, over 80% seen once. The V gene is TRBV5-6, the J gene TRBJ2-1; 9 bases map to TRBD1. The specimen was blood. The TCR originated in a person aged 18 to 75 in good health. The DNA for the CDR3 is TGTGCCAGCAGCGGATGGACAGGGGATAACTACAATGAGCAGTTCTTC. It yields the protein CASSGWTGDNYNEQFF. The whole variable domain, filled in from reference TRBV5-6 and TRBJ2-1, reads DAGVTQSPTHLIKTRGQQVTLRCSPKSGHDTVSWYQQALGQGPQFIFQYYEEEERQRGNFPDRFSGHQFPNYSSELNVNALLLGDSALYLCASSGWTGDNYNEQFFGPGTRLTVL.